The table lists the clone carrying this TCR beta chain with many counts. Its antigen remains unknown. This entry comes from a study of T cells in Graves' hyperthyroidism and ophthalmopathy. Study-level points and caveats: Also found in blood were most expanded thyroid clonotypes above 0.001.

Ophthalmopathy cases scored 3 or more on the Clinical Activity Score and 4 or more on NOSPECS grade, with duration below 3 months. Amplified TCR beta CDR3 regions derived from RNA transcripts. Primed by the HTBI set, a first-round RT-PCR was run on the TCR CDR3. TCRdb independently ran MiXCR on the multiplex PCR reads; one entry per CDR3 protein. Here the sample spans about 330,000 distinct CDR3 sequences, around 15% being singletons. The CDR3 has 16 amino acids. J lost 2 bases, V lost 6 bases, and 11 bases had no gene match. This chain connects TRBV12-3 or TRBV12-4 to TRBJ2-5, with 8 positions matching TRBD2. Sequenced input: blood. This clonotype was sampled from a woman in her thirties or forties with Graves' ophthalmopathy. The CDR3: CASSPHSGADQETQYF. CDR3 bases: TGTGCCAGCAGCCCCCATAGCGGGGCGGATCAAGAGACCCAGTACTTC.